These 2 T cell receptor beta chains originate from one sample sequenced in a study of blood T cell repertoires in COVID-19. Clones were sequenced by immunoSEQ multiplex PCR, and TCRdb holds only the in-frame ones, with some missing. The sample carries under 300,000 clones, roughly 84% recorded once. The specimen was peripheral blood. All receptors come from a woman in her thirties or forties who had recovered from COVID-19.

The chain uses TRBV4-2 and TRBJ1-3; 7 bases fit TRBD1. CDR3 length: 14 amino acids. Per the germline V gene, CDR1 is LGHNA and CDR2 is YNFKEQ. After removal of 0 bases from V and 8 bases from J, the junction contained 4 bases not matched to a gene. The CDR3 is CASSQDRGVYTIYF. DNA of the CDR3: TGTGCCAGCAGCCAAGACAGGGGGGTATACACCATATATTTT.

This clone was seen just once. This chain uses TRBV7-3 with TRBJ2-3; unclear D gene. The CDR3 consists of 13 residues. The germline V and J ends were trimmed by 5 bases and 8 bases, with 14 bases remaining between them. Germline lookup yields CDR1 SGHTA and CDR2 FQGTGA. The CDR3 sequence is CASSRTLGGTQYF. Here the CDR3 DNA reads TGTGCCAGCAGCCGAACCCTCGGTGGTACGCAGTATTTT.